A selection of T cell receptor beta chains follows, all from one sample in a study of spatial heterogeneity in lung cancer. MiXCR was run by TCRdb on the 5' RACE reads, yielding one entry per CDR3 protein. The data hold some 7,000 distinct CDR3 sequences, with about 7% observed a single time. This specimen consisted of PBMCs, obtained at surgery. The receptor source for this set is a male donor with early-stage non-small cell lung cancer. Each CDR3 is given with its conserved first and last residue. A D gene is named only where the DNA matches it firmly. The size entry is marked missing in some rows and otherwise reads once, few, many or a size class.

d_call: TRBD2
j_call: TRBJ2-1
clone_size: many
v_call: TRBV7-2
cdr3_nt: TGTGCCAGCAGCTTAGTAAGCGGGGGGGTGAATGAGCAGTTCTTC
cdr3_aa: CASSLVSGGVNEQFF

d_call: .
j_call: TRBJ2-2
clone_size: .
v_call: TRBV19
cdr3_nt: TGTGCCAGTAGAGCTTATTCTACCGGGGAGCTGTTTTTT
cdr3_aa: CASRAYSTGELFF

d_call: TRBD1
j_call: TRBJ1-5
clone_size: .
v_call: TRBV12-3/TRBV12-4
cdr3_nt: TGTGCCAGCGGAGACAGGGTTGACCAGCCCCAGCATTTT
cdr3_aa: CASGDRVDQPQHF

d_call: TRBD1
j_call: TRBJ2-3
clone_size: many
v_call: TRBV5-1
cdr3_nt: TGCGCCAGCAGCCAGCTGGGGGACAGGCTGGATACGCAGTATTTT
cdr3_aa: CASSQLGDRLDTQYF

d_call: TRBD1
j_call: TRBJ1-2
clone_size: few
v_call: TRBV20-1
cdr3_nt: TGCAGTGCTAGAGACCGGGACAGGGAAATTAACTATGGCTACACCTTC
cdr3_aa: CSARDRDREINYGYTF

d_call: TRBD1
j_call: TRBJ1-1
clone_size: many
v_call: TRBV6-5
cdr3_nt: TGTGCCAGCAGGGGACAGAGTAACACTGAAGCTTTCTTT
cdr3_aa: CASRGQSNTEAFF

d_call: TRBD2
j_call: TRBJ2-3
clone_size: medium-sized
v_call: TRBV15
cdr3_nt: TGTGCCACCAGCAGGGTTCCTAGCGGAGTCGCCACAGATACGCAGTATTTT
cdr3_aa: CATSRVPSGVATDTQYF

d_call: .
j_call: TRBJ1-2
clone_size: .
v_call: TRBV20-1
cdr3_nt: TGCAGTGCTAGGAGACAGGCTAACTATGGCTACACCTTC
cdr3_aa: CSARRQANYGYTF

d_call: TRBD1
j_call: TRBJ2-3
clone_size: .
v_call: TRBV18
cdr3_nt: TGTGCCAGCTCACTTGGACAGGGTGGAGGAGATACGCAGTATTTT
cdr3_aa: CASSLGQGGGDTQYF

d_call: .
j_call: TRBJ1-2
clone_size: many
v_call: TRBV2
cdr3_nt: TGTGCCAGCAGTGTCTCGGCAGGGGACGGCTACACCTTC
cdr3_aa: CASSVSAGDGYTF

d_call: TRBD1
j_call: TRBJ2-1
clone_size: many
v_call: TRBV20-1
cdr3_nt: TGCAGTGCTGGGGGACAGGGGGTCTTCAATGAGCAGTTCTTC
cdr3_aa: CSAGGQGVFNEQFF

d_call: TRBD1
j_call: TRBJ1-1
clone_size: many
v_call: TRBV20-1
cdr3_nt: TGCAGTGCTGAAACAGGGGAGGGATGGGACACTGAAGCTTTCTTT
cdr3_aa: CSAETGEGWDTEAFF

d_call: .
j_call: TRBJ2-2
clone_size: many
v_call: TRBV5-6
cdr3_nt: TGTGCCAGCAGCTTGTTAGTCGGAGAGCTGTTTTTT
cdr3_aa: CASSLLVGELFF

d_call: TRBD1
j_call: TRBJ2-1
clone_size: many
v_call: TRBV7-2
cdr3_nt: TGTGCCAGCAGCTTCGGACAGGGCAGTGAGCAGTTCTTC
cdr3_aa: CASSFGQGSEQFF

d_call: TRBD1
j_call: TRBJ1-1
clone_size: many
v_call: TRBV3-1
cdr3_nt: TGTGCCAGCAGCCAAAAGGACAGGGGCACTGAAGCTTTCTTT
cdr3_aa: CASSQKDRGTEAFF

d_call: .
j_call: TRBJ1-1
clone_size: medium-sized
v_call: TRBV12-3/TRBV12-4
cdr3_nt: TGTGCCAGCAGTTTGGACGGAGGGGGCACTGAAGCTTTCTTT
cdr3_aa: CASSLDGGGTEAFF

d_call: TRBD1
j_call: TRBJ1-2
clone_size: .
v_call: TRBV6-1
cdr3_nt: TGTGCCAGCAGTGACCTCGGGACAGCTGGCTACACCTTC
cdr3_aa: CASSDLGTAGYTF

d_call: .
j_call: TRBJ2-1
clone_size: .
v_call: TRBV11-2
cdr3_nt: TGTGCCAGCAGCTTAGGTAACGATGAGCAGTTCTTC
cdr3_aa: CASSLGNDEQFF

d_call: TRBD1
j_call: TRBJ2-1
clone_size: .
v_call: TRBV5-4
cdr3_nt: TGTGCCAGCAGCTGGGACCTCGGGACAGGGCTAAACAATGAGCAGTTCTTC
cdr3_aa: CASSWDLGTGLNNEQFF

d_call: .
j_call: TRBJ2-3
clone_size: many
v_call: TRBV5-8
cdr3_nt: TGTGCCAGCAGCTTGTGGAGGGGTCCAGATACGCAGTATTTT
cdr3_aa: CASSLWRGPDTQYF

d_call: .
j_call: TRBJ2-2
clone_size: many
v_call: TRBV18
cdr3_nt: TGTGCCAGCTCACCACCGGGGGGGCAGGAAGACACCGGGGAGCTGTTTTTT
cdr3_aa: CASSPPGGQEDTGELFF

d_call: .
j_call: TRBJ2-7
clone_size: many
v_call: TRBV5-1
cdr3_nt: TGCGCCAGCAGCTCTGACGGATACGAGCAGTACTTC
cdr3_aa: CASSSDGYEQYF

d_call: TRBD1
j_call: TRBJ2-7
clone_size: many
v_call: TRBV12-3/TRBV12-4
cdr3_nt: TGTGCCAGCAGTTTAAAGGACAGGGTGAGGGCCTCCTACGAGCAGTACTTC
cdr3_aa: CASSLKDRVRASYEQYF

d_call: .
j_call: TRBJ2-2
clone_size: many
v_call: TRBV5-1
cdr3_nt: TGCGCCAGCAGCGGACGCAAGCAGGGGGGTGACACCGGGGAGCTGTTTTTT
cdr3_aa: CASSGRKQGGDTGELFF

d_call: .
j_call: TRBJ2-3
clone_size: many
v_call: TRBV9
cdr3_nt: TGTGCCAGCAGCGTAGATGCAGGCACAGATACGCAGTATTTT
cdr3_aa: CASSVDAGTDTQYF